A selection of T cell receptor beta chains follows, all from one sample in a study of blood T cell repertoires in COVID-19. The protocol was immunoSEQ multiplex PCR, while the TCRdb copy is restricted to in-frame clones and leaves out a portion. The data hold 170,000 or so clones, with roughly 87% observed a single time. Source material: peripheral blood. The receptors here all came from a woman in her 70s with COVID-19, enrolled during active disease. CDR3s include the opening cysteine and the closing phenylalanine or tryptophan. D genes are given only for firm matches. Expanded clones get a size class; other rows say once, few or many, or leave the size out.

D gene,V gene,J gene,clone size,CDR3 DNA,CDR3 protein
.,TRBV6-5,TRBJ1-1,.,TGTGCCAGCAGTTACTACGGGCGGGGGGAGGACACTGAAGCTTTCTTT,CASSYYGRGEDTEAFF
.,TRBV5-6,TRBJ2-3,.,TGTGCCAGTACCACCCCCGGGATAGATACGCAGTATTTT,CASTTPGIDTQYF
TRBD1,TRBV7-8,TRBJ1-4,.,TGTGCCAGCAGCCTCTCCGGGACAGGGACTGAAAAACTGTTTTTT,CASSLSGTGTEKLFF
.,TRBV24-1,TRBJ2-1,.,TGTGCCACCAGTGAGGGCCTCTACAATGAGCAGTTCTTC,CATSEGLYNEQFF
.,TRBV7-2,TRBJ1-4,few,TGTGCCAGCAGCCCTCGTCCCTCAACTAATGAAAAACTGTTTTTT,CASSPRPSTNEKLFF
TRBD1,TRBV7-3,TRBJ2-3,.,TGTGCCAGCAGCTCGTGGACAGGGACAGATACGCAGTATTTT,CASSSWTGTDTQYF
.,TRBV4-1,TRBJ1-6,.,TGCGCCAGCAGCCAAGGGGGGCAGGGTAATTCACCCCTCCACTTT,CASSQGGQGNSPLHF
.,TRBV7-9,TRBJ1-3,.,TGTGCCAGCAGCTCCCCGGGGACTGGAAACACCATATATTTT,CASSSPGTGNTIYF
.,TRBV3-1/TRBV3-2,TRBJ1-6,.,TGTGCCAGCAGCCAAGAACCGGGATGGTTAAATTCACCCCCCCACTTT,CASSQEPGWLNSPPHF
TRBD1,TRBV10-3,TRBJ2-7,.,TGTGCCATCAGGACAGGGGGCGCCTCTGACTACGAGCAGTACTTC,CAIRTGGASDYEQYF
TRBD2,TRBV7-2,TRBJ2-7,.,TGTGCCAGCAGTCCGGCGGGAGGGACCCCTCCGACCGAGCAGTACTTC,CASSPAGGTPPTEQYF
.,TRBV5-1,TRBJ2-1,once,TGCGCCAGCAGCTTGGAAGGGGGCTCCTACAATGAGCAGTTCTTC,CASSLEGGSYNEQFF
TRBD1,TRBV6-2/TRBV6-3,TRBJ1-4,.,TGTGCCAGCAGCCCTGGGGACAGGAAAAGGACTAATGAAAAACTGTTTTTT,CASSPGDRKRTNEKLFF
.,TRBV24-1,TRBJ2-1,.,TGTGCCACCAGTGATTTTGTCCCGGGGAACTACAATGAGCAGTTCTTC,CATSDFVPGNYNEQFF
TRBD1,TRBV6-2/TRBV6-3,TRBJ1-1,once,TGTGCCAGCAGTTACGACAGGGGGCTTGGTTTAACTGAAGCTTTCTTT,CASSYDRGLGLTEAFF
TRBD1,TRBV12-5,TRBJ2-5,.,TGTGCTAGTGGAAAGGGGGACAGTATGCAAGAGACCCAGTACTTC,CASGKGDSMQETQYF
TRBD1,TRBV29-1,TRBJ1-2,.,TGCAGCGTTTCCTCCGGGACAGCCTATGGCTACACCTTC,CSVSSGTAYGYTF
.,TRBV12-3/TRBV12-4,TRBJ2-1,.,TGTGCCAGCAGTTTCAGACTTCCCAATGAGCAGTTCTTC,CASSFRLPNEQFF
.,TRBV27,TRBJ1-1,.,TGTGCCAGTCGACTTTACGACGCCCCGAGCACTGAAGCTTTCTTT,CASRLYDAPSTEAFF
TRBD2,TRBV5-1,TRBJ2-2,.,TGCGCCAGCAGCTTGGGCAGCGGGAGTATCACCGGGGAGCTGTTTTTT,CASSLGSGSITGELFF
.,TRBV7-2,TRBJ2-5,once,TGTGCCAGCAGCTTTCGAGGGTTGGAGACCCAGTACTTC,CASSFRGLETQYF
TRBD1,TRBV2,TRBJ2-5,.,TGTGCCAGCAGTGGGACTCCGGGACAGGGAGAAGAGACCCAGTACTTC,CASSGTPGQGEETQYF
TRBD2,TRBV6-6,TRBJ2-7,.,TGTGCCAGCAGCCCCGGGACTAGCGCCATCTCCTACGAGCAGTACTTC,CASSPGTSAISYEQYF
.,TRBV5-1,TRBJ2-2,.,TGCGCCAGCGGACCTGGTCCTAGGGGAAACACCGGGGAGCTGTTTTTT,CASGPGPRGNTGELFF
TRBD2,TRBV30,TRBJ2-5,few,TGTGCCTGGCAGTTTACCGGGACTAGCGGGGCAACCCAGTACTTC,CAWQFTGTSGATQYF
.,TRBV7-6,TRBJ1-1,.,TGTGCCAGCAGCTTACAGGCGGGTTCGAGAACTGAAGCTTTCTTT,CASSLQAGSRTEAFF
TRBD1,TRBV5-1,TRBJ2-5,.,TGCGCCAGCAGCACTGACAGGGGGCCGTGGGAGACCCAGTACTTC,CASSTDRGPWETQYF
TRBD2,TRBV9,TRBJ2-3,once,TGTGCCAGCAGCGTAGGTAGCGGGAGAACAGATACGCAGTATTTT,CASSVGSGRTDTQYF
TRBD2,TRBV10-3,TRBJ2-1,.,TGTGCCATCAGTCCGGGCCAGCGGGATGGCAATGAGCAGTTCTTC,CAISPGQRDGNEQFF
TRBD1,TRBV3-1/TRBV3-2,TRBJ1-1,.,TGTGCCAGCAGCCAGACGGGACAGGGGGCGAGAGCTTTCTTT,CASSQTGQGARAFF
TRBD1,TRBV29-1,TRBJ2-5,.,TGCAGCGCGGACAGGGGAGGAGAGACCCAGTACTTC,CSADRGGETQYF
TRBD1,TRBV28,TRBJ2-7,few,TGTGCCAGCAGAGATCGGACAGGGGGGGCCTACGAGCAGTACTTC,CASRDRTGGAYEQYF
.,TRBV30,TRBJ2-5,.,TGTGCCTGGAGTAAGCCCGTCCCGGAGACCCAGTACTTC,CAWSKPVPETQYF
TRBD1,TRBV7-8,TRBJ1-1,.,TGTGCCAGCAGCTTCAGGGGGCGAGGCACTGAAGCTTTCTTT,CASSFRGRGTEAFF
.,TRBV12-3/TRBV12-4,TRBJ2-3,.,TGTGCCTCCCTAGCTACAGATACGCAGTATTTT,CASLATDTQYF
.,TRBV4-2,TRBJ2-5,.,TGTGCCAGCAGCCAGACCGGGACAAGGGAGACCCAGTACTTC,CASSQTGTRETQYF
.,TRBV21-1,TRBJ2-7,.,TGTGCCAGCAGCCCCCCAGCGGCGGGACTAGCGGCACTCACTTCCTACGAGCAGTACTTC,CASSPPAAGLAALTSYEQYF
TRBD1,TRBV6-5,TRBJ1-2,.,TGTGCCAGCAGCAGGGGACAGTCCCGTCGTGGCTACACCTTC,CASSRGQSRRGYTF
.,TRBV7-9,TRBJ1-5,.,TGTGCCAGCAGCGGGACGGGGGATCAGCCCCAGCATTTT,CASSGTGDQPQHF
.,TRBV18,TRBJ1-1,.,TGTGCCAGCTCGCTGCAGGTGAACACTGAAGCTTTCTTT,CASSLQVNTEAFF
TRBD2,TRBV4-1,TRBJ2-1,.,TGCGCCAGCAGCCCTGCCGGGACTAGCGAGAAAAAAACGGTCTTC,CASSPAGTSEKKTVF
TRBD1,TRBV11-2,TRBJ2-7,.,TGTGCCAGCAGCGAACGGACAGGGACCAACGAGCAGTACTTC,CASSERTGTNEQYF
TRBD1,TRBV19,TRBJ1-2,.,TGTGCCAGTAGTAACCGTGACAGGGTGGTTAACTATGGCTACACCTTC,CASSNRDRVVNYGYTF
.,TRBV6-2/TRBV6-3,TRBJ2-7,.,TGTGCCAGCAGTTACCGGAGCTCCTACGAGCAGTACTTC,CASSYRSSYEQYF
.,TRBV7-9,TRBJ2-1,.,TGTGCCAGCAGCCAGCCCCTGGAGAGGCAGTTCTTC,CASSQPLERQFF
.,TRBV30,TRBJ1-6,.,TGTGCCTGGGACGGGGTGGATTCACCCCTCCACTTT,CAWDGVDSPLHF
.,TRBV5-1,TRBJ2-3,.,TGCGCCAGCAGCTTGGGAGGAGGGTACGGCACAGATACGCAGTATTTT,CASSLGGGYGTDTQYF
TRBD1,TRBV4-2,TRBJ1-1,.,TGTGCCAGCAGCCACTCAGACAGGGAATTCACTGAAGCTTTCTTT,CASSHSDREFTEAFF
.,TRBV30,TRBJ1-2,.,TGTGCCTGGAGTAGGAGGCAGAACCAGGCTAACTATGGCTACACCTTC,CAWSRRQNQANYGYTF
TRBD2,TRBV2,TRBJ2-3,.,TGTGCCAGCAAGACTAGCGGGAGCTGGGATACGCAGTATTTT,CASKTSGSWDTQYF
TRBD2,TRBV10-3,TRBJ2-7,.,TGTGCCATCAGTGAGCCAGCGGGGAAGTCCTACGAGCAGTACTTC,CAISEPAGKSYEQYF
TRBD1,TRBV19,TRBJ2-7,.,TGTGCCAGTAGTGCCCCCGGACAGGGGTCTTCCTACGAGCAGTACTTC,CASSAPGQGSSYEQYF
.,TRBV11-3,TRBJ2-7,.,TGTGCCAGCAGCTTAGTTTCCGGGATGTCCTACGAGCAGTACTTC,CASSLVSGMSYEQYF
.,TRBV4-3,TRBJ2-1,.,TGCGCCAGCAGCCAAGAATTCCCCTCCCGGGTTTACAATGAGCAGTTCTTC,CASSQEFPSRVYNEQFF
.,TRBV7-2,TRBJ1-2,.,TGTGCCAGCAGCCCCGAGAACTATGGCTACACCTTC,CASSPENYGYTF
.,TRBV7-2,TRBJ1-5,.,TGTGCCAGCTCCTCTTGGGGGGGGGTTTATCAGCCCCAGCATTTT,CASSSWGGVYQPQHF